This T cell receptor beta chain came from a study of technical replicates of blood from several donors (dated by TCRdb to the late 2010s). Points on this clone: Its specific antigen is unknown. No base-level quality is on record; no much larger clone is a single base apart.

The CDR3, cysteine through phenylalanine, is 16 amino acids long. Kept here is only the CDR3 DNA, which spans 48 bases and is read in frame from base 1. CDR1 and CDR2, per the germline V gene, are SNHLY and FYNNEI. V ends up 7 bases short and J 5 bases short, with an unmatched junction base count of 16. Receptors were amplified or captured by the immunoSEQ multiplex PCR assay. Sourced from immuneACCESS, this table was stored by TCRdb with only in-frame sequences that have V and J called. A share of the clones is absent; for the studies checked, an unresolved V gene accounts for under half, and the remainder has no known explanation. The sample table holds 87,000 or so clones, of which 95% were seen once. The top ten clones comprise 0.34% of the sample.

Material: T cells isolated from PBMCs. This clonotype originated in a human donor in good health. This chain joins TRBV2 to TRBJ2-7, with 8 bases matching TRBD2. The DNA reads TGTGCCAGCAATCCAAGGGAGGGCGGGAGGACCAACGAGCAGTACTTC. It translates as CASNPREGGRTNEQYF.